Following are 2 T cell receptor beta chains from one sample sequenced in a study of spatial heterogeneity in lung cancer. Described time point: blood at routine non-recurrence follow-up after resection. TCRdb called the 5' RACE reads again in MiXCR, with one record for every CDR3 protein. Here the sample spans over 95,000 distinct CDR3 sequences, about 10% being singletons. Specimen: PBMCs, collected at follow-up. The receptors derive from a female donor with early-stage non-small cell lung cancer.

This clonotype was seen more than once but under ten times. V is TRBV7-9 and J is TRBJ2-1; TRBD2 matches at 15 bases. This CDR3 has 20 residues. After removal of 5 bases from V and 4 bases from J, the junction contained 15 bases not matched to a gene. The germline V gene has CDR1 SEHNR and CDR2 FQNEAQ (reference sequence). The CDR3 DNA reads TGTGCCAGCAGCCCCAGTATCAGGACTAGCGGGAGGGCGGATTACAATGAGCAGTTCTTC. As protein: CASSPSIRTSGRADYNEQFF.

This clonotype was picked up many times. The rearrangement uses TRBV4-2 and TRBJ2-3; D might be TRBD2 (5 bases). V lost 1 base and J 6 bases, leaving 23 bases between the germline ends. Germline-derived CDR1 and CDR2 are LGHNA and YNFKEQ. This CDR3 is built from 18 residues. The CDR3 loop reads CASSQGRHGPDRGDTQYF. The CDR3 DNA reads TGTGCCAGCAGCCAAGGGCGTCACGGGCCGGATCGAGGGGATACGCAGTATTTT.